The 13 T cell receptor beta chains listed next were all sequenced from one sample in a study of T-cell memory formation after mild COVID-19. TCRdb re-analysed the 5' RACE reads in MiXCR, keeping a single row per CDR3 protein. The sample includes about 610,000 distinct CDR3 sequences, around 16% of them seen just once. Specimen: PBMCs or a T cell subset sorted from them (not recorded which). All receptors come from an adult woman who had mild COVID-19 (a few samples of this study predate the infection). Cell type and time point are not known.

This clonotype has more than one count but fewer than ten. This chain joins TRBV20-1 and TRBJ1-1; TRBD1 aligns across 8 bases. The CDR3 loop spans 14 amino acids. CDR1 DFQATT and CDR2 SNEGSKA come from the germline V gene (reference sequence). V shed 0 bases and J 2 bases; nucleotides not matched to a gene: 2. For the CDR3, the DNA is TGCAGTGCTAGAGATGGACAGGGAAACACTGAAGCTTTCTTT. Its protein product is CSARDGQGNTEAFF.

This chain links TRBV2 with TRBJ2-7, with D tentatively TRBD1 (6 bases). Trimming pared 4 bases from V and 2 bases from J, leaving 12 bases between. Germline-derived CDR1 and CDR2 are SNHLY and FYNNEI. The CDR3 contains 14 residues. DNA for the CDR3: TGTGCCAGCAGTGGACAGTCAGGGGCCTACGAGCAGTACTTC. It translates to CASSGQSGAYEQYF.

For the CDR3, the DNA is TGTGCCAGCAGCTCAGGAGCGGGGGCTGAAGATACGCAGTATTTT. As protein: CASSSGAGAEDTQYF. The V and J genes are TRBV7-3 and TRBJ2-3; 8 nucleotides agree with TRBD2. The V gene end was trimmed by 4 bases and the J gene end by 5 bases; junction bases not matched to a gene: 8. This CDR3 is 15 amino acids long. Germline values: CDR1 SGHTA, CDR2 FQGTGA.

V usage is TRBV7-6 and J usage is TRBJ1-1; D gene unclear. The CDR3 is 14 amino acids. Trimming cost V 1 base and J 8 bases, with 14 bases left between them. CDR1 and CDR2 (germline): SGHVS, FNYEAQ. CDR3 loop: CASSLGSYSPEAFF. DNA of the CDR3: TGTGCCAGCAGCTTAGGCAGTTATAGTCCAGAAGCTTTCTTT.

This clonotype came up a few times. This chain connects TRBV7-9 to TRBJ2-5; possibly TRBD2 for D (7 bases). V was shortened by 5 bases and J by 1 base, with 14 bases between the two germline ends. Germline CDR1 SEHNR, CDR2 FQNEAQ (reference sequence). The CDR3 spans 15 residues. This CDR3 is CASSPRGAVQETQYF. The CDR3 nucleotides are TGTGCCAGCAGCCCCCGGGGGGCTGTCCAAGAGACCCAGTACTTC.

This clonotype has a handful of counts. This sequence joins TRBV20-1 and TRBJ2-7; 7 nucleotides agree with TRBD1. The V gene end was trimmed by 6 bases and the J gene end by 9 bases; junction bases not matched to a gene: 8. The CDR3 is made up of 11 amino acids. Germline CDR1 DFQATT, CDR2 SNEGSKA (reference sequence). This CDR3 is CSARTQGRQYF. DNA for the CDR3: TGCAGTGCGAGGACACAGGGGAGGCAGTACTTC.

The chain carries TRBV7-9 and TRBJ2-7, with TRBD1 identical over 10 bases. CDR3 size: 18 residues. CDR1 and CDR2 from the germline V gene are SEHNR and FQNEAQ (reference sequence). Unmatched junction bases numbered 15, after V lost 2 bases and J lost 5 bases. CDR3 loop: CASSLFASRDRGYHEQYF. CDR3 bases: TGTGCCAGCAGCTTATTCGCCTCCCGGGACAGGGGATACCACGAGCAGTACTTC.

In this sample, this clonotype turned up a few times. The chain recombines TRBV4-1 with TRBJ1-5; D unresolved. Trimming left V 6 bases short and J 0 bases short, with 12 bases between. Germline assignment: CDR1 MGHRA and CDR2 YSYEKL. This CDR3 contains 15 residues. The CDR3: CASRDRPDSNQPQHF. For the CDR3, the DNA is TGCGCCAGCAGGGACCGCCCGGATAGCAATCAGCCCCAGCATTTT.

The chain combines TRBV12-3 or TRBV12-4 with TRBJ1-5, with 9 bases lining up with TRBD1. V shed 3 bases and J 4 bases; nucleotides not matched to a gene: 4. CDR3 length: 15 residues. Here the CDR3 reads CASSFGTGLNQPQHF. CDR3 in DNA: TGTGCCAGCAGTTTCGGGACAGGGCTTAATCAGCCCCAGCATTTT.

In its sample, this clonotype was seen many times. The chain links TRBV27 to TRBJ2-3; D not resolved. The V gene's germline CDR1 is MNHEY and CDR2 SMNVEV (reference sequence). The CDR3 extends over 13 amino acids. V lost 8 bases and J lost 2, with 11 bases in between. The CDR3 reads CASRTFLTDTQYF. CDR3 DNA sequence: TGTGCCAGCCGCACATTTCTCACAGATACGCAGTATTTT.

There are many counts of this clonotype. The chain joins TRBV24-1 to TRBJ1-1; 8 nucleotides align to TRBD1. Germline CDR1 KGHDR, CDR2 SFDVKD. This CDR3 spans 12 amino acids. The ends lost 5 bases at V and 11 bases at J; junction bases unmatched: 6. This CDR3 is CATSVAGGGAFF. Written as DNA, the CDR3 is TGTGCCACCAGTGTCGCAGGGGGCGGGGCTTTCTTT.

The chain has TRBV5-1 and TRBJ1-2, with 7 bases identical to TRBD1. Per germline, CDR1 SGHRS and CDR2 YFSETQ. The CDR3 is made up of 16 amino acids. The V segment lost 3 bases and the J segment 2 bases; nucleotides outside the gene matches: 10. CDR3 loop: CASSSRWEGANYGYTF. The CDR3 nucleotides read TGCGCCAGCAGCTCCCGGTGGGAGGGGGCCAACTATGGCTACACCTTC.

This clonotype was seen more than once but under ten times. The chain links TRBV18 to TRBJ2-7; the D gene is possibly TRBD1 (5 bases). The V gene's germline CDR1 is KGHSH and CDR2 LQKENI. The CDR3 contains 17 residues. Deletions cut 0 bases from V and 0 bases from J, with 15 bases between. The CDR3 region is CASSPPNPRVSSYEQYF. For the CDR3, the DNA is TGTGCCAGCTCACCACCGAATCCCAGGGTGAGCTCCTACGAGCAGTACTTC.